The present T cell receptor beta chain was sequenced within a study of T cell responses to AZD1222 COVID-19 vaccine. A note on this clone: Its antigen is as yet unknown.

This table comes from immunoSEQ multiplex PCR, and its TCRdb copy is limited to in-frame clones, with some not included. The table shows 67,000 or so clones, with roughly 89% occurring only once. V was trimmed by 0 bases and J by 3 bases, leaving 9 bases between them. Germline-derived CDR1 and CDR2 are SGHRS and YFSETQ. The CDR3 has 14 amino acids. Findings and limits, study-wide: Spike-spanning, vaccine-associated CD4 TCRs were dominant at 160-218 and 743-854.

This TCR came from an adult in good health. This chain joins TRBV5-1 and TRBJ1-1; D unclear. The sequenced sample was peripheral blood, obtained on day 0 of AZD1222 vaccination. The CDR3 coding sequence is TGCGCCAGCAGCTTGGGGGCTGTTGACACTGAAGCTTTCTTT. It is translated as CASSLGAVDTEAFF. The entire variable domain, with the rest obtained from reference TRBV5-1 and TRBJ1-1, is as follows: KAGVTQTPRYLIKTRGQQVTLSCSPISGHRSVSWYQQTPGQGLQFLFEYFSETQRNKGNFPGRFSGRQFSNSRSEMNVSTLELGDSALYLCASSLGAVDTEAFFGQGTRLTVV.